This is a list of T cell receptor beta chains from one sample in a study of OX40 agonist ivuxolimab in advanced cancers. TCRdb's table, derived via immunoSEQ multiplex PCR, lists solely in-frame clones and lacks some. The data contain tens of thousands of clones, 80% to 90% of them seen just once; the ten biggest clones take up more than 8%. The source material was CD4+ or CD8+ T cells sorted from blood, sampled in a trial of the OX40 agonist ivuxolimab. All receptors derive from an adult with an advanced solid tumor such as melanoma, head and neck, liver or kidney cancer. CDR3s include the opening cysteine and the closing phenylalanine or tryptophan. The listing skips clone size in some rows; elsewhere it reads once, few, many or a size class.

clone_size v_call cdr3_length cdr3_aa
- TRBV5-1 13 CASSTDGQETQYF
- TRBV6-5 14 CASSYVGTEETQYF
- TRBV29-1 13 CSAVRQGHNEQFF
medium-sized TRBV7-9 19 CASSGVRADQRGSTDTQYF
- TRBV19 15 CASSRLAAITDTQYF
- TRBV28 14 CASSLRRGPYEQYF
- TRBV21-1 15 CASNTSGRSYNEQFF
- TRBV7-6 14 CASSLRGGLNEQFF
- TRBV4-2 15 CASSPQGYLNSPLHF
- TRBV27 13 CASSLSLNNEQFF
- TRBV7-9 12 CASSIDREGAFF
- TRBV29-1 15 CSVEKASGNTDTQYF
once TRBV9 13 CASSVAQVSPLHF
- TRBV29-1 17 CSVEDLRQGRPTTEAFF
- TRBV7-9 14 CASSTGTGINEQFF
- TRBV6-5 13 CASSYLDSEGYTF